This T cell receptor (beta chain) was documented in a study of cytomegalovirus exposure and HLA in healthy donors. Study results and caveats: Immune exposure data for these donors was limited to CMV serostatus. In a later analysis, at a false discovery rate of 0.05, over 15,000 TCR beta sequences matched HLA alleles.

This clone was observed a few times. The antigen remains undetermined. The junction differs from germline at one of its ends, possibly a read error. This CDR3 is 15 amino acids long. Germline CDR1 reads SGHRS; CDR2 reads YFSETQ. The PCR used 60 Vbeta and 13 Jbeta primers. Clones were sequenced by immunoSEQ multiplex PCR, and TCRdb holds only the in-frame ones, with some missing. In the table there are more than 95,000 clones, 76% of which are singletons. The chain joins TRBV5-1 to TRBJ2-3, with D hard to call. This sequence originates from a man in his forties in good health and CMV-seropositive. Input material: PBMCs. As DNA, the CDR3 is TGCGCCAGGAGCTTGGTGTCGTTGCGAACAGATACGCAGTATTTT. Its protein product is CARSLVSLRTDTQYF.